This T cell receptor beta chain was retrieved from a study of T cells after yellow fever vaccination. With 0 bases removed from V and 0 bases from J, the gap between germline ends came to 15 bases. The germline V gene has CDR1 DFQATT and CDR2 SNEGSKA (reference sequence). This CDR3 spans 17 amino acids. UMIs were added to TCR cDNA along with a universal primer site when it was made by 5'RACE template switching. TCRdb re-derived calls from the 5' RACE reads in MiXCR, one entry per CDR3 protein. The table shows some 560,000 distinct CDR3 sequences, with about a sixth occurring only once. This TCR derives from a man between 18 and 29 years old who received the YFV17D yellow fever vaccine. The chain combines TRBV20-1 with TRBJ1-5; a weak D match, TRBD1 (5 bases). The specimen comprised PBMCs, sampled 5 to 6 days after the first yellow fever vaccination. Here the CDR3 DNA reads TGCAGTGCTAGAGACCCCAGGGTGGGCTATAGCAATCAGCCCCAGCATTTT. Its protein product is CSARDPRVGYSNQPQHF.